One and the same sample provided the 28 T cell receptor beta chains below, sequenced in a study of cytomegalovirus exposure and HLA in healthy donors. Primers for the PCR totalled 60 Vbeta and 13 Jbeta. Some clones are missing from TCRdb's copy, which holds only in-frame ones; the method was immunoSEQ multiplex PCR. The table records approximately 260,000 clones, about 90% of them present only once. The source material was PBMCs. Receptor source: a girl between 2 and 10 years old in good health and CMV-seronegative.

This sequence joins TRBV7-9 and TRBJ1-6, with 11 bases that match TRBD1. The CDR3 has 15 amino acids. CDR1 and CDR2 (germline): SEHNR, FQNEAQ (reference sequence). The V gene end was trimmed by 3 bases and the J gene end by 7 bases; junction bases not matched to a gene: 2. DNA of the CDR3: TGTGCCAGCAGCTTGGGACAGGGGGGGAATTCACCCCTCCACTTT. It is translated as CASSLGQGGNSPLHF.

In regard to this clone: At one boundary the junction diverges from the germline segment, which might be a read error. The chain combines TRBV7-7 with TRBJ2-7; D is possibly TRBD1 (5 bases). The CDR3 consists of 13 residues. Germline V gene sequence: CDR1 SSHAT, CDR2 FNYEAQ (reference sequence). The CDR3 DNA is TGTGCTAGCAGCCCTGGGGCTTCCTACGAGCAGTACTTC. Translation: CASSPGASYEQYF. Full variable domain (rest looked up from reference TRBV7-7 and TRBJ2-7): GAGVSQSPRYKVTKRGQDVTLRCDPISSHATLYWYQQALGQGPEFLTYFNYEAQPDKSGLPSDRFSAERPEGSISTLTIQRTEQRDSAMYRCASSPGASYEQYFGPGTRLTVT.

CDR3 region: CASGTGGFYEQYF. The CDR3 region has the DNA TGTGCCAGCGGGACAGGGGGTTTCTACGAGCAGTACTTC. J is TRBJ2-7 and V is TRBV2; TRBD1 matches 11 bases. This CDR3 is built from 13 residues. Germline V gives CDR1 SNHLY, CDR2 FYNNEI. V shed 8 bases and J 3 bases; nucleotides not matched to a gene: 3.

The chain links TRBV11-2 to TRBJ2-5, with 10 nucleotides matching TRBD1. The CDR3 contains 16 residues. V lost 1 base, J lost 2 bases, and 4 bases stayed unmatched. In germline, CDR1 is SGHAT, CDR2 FQNNGV. CDR3 DNA sequence: TGTGCCAGCAGCTTAGGGACAGGGGGGTATCAAGAGACCCAGTACTTC. It translates to CASSLGTGGYQETQYF.

This clone appeared a few times. J is TRBJ1-2 and V is TRBV4-2, with 7 bases fitting TRBD1. V gave up 0 bases and J gave up 6 bases; unmatched junction bases: 7. CDR3 length equals 15 residues. Germline CDR1 LGHNA, CDR2 YNFKEQ. The CDR3 loop reads CASSQELRGGDGYTF. CDR3 DNA: TGTGCCAGCAGCCAAGAATTGAGAGGGGGCGATGGCTACACCTTC.

The V call is TRBV11-3, the J call TRBJ2-7; tentative D call: TRBD1 (7 bases). The CDR3 totals 14 residues. CDR1 SGHNT and CDR2 YENEEA come from the germline V gene. Between the trimmed V and J ends, which lost 0 bases and 3 bases, there was a span of 9 bases. The CDR3 loop is CASSLDRGDYEQYF. In DNA form, the CDR3 reads TGTGCCAGCAGCTTAGACAGGGGGGACTACGAGCAGTACTTC. Looking up the rest from reference TRBV11-3 and TRBJ2-7 gives the full variable domain: EAGVVQSPRYKIIEKKQPVAFWCNPISGHNTLYWYLQNLGQGPELLIRYENEEAVDDSQLPKDRFSAERLKGVDSTLKIQPAELGDSAVYLCASSLDRGDYEQYFGPGTRLTVT.

The chain couples TRBV7-7 to TRBJ1-3; 8 nucleotides align to TRBD1. The germline V gene encodes CDR1 SSHAT and CDR2 FNYEAQ (reference sequence). The V segment lost 6 bases and the J segment 0 bases; nucleotides outside the gene matches: 7. This CDR3 region has 16 residues. The CDR3 is CASSPFDRGSGNTIYF. CDR3 coding DNA: TGTGCCAGCAGTCCCTTTGACAGGGGCTCTGGAAACACCATATATTTT.

The chain has TRBV7-2 and TRBJ1-1, with D uncertain. The CDR3 runs 16 residues. Trimming stripped 1 base from V and 0 bases from J, with 12 bases between. Germline CDR1 and CDR2: SGHTA and FQGNSA. The CDR3 DNA sequence: TGTGCCAGCAGCTTAGTCCCCGGTTCTATGAACACTGAAGCTTTCTTT. Amino acids: CASSLVPGSMNTEAFF. Variable domain in full (rest from reference TRBV7-2 and TRBJ1-1): GAGVSQSPSNKVTEKGKDVELRCDPISGHTALYWYRQSLGQGLEFLIYFQGNSAPDKSGLPSDRFSAERTGGSVSTLTIQRTQQEDSAVYLCASSLVPGSMNTEAFFGQGTRLTVV.

V and J are TRBV15 and TRBJ2-7; 13 bases are shared with TRBD2. The V segment lost 0 bases and the J segment 2 bases; nucleotides outside the gene matches: 7. CDR1 LNHNV and CDR2 YYDKDF come from the germline V gene (reference sequence). The CDR3 covers 18 residues. The CDR3 loop is CATSRDRRTSGGTYEQYF. The CDR3, as DNA: TGTGCCACCAGCAGAGATCGACGGACTAGCGGGGGTACCTACGAGCAGTACTTC.

This chain joins TRBV19 and TRBJ1-6, with TRBD1 as a possible D gene (5 bases). V was clipped by 10 bases and J by 7 bases, with 14 bases between them. The CDR3 runs 13 residues. Germline V gene data show CDR1 as LNHDA and CDR2 as SQIVND (reference sequence). The CDR3 sequence: CATGPQGNSPLHF. CDR3 coding DNA: TGTGCCACTGGGCCCCAGGGCAATTCACCCCTCCACTTT. The full variable domain, completed using reference TRBV19 and TRBJ1-6, is DGGITQSPKYLFRKEGQNVTLSCEQNLNHDAMYWYRQDPGQGLRLIYYSQIVNDFQKGDIAEGYSVSREKKESFPLTVTSAQKNPTAFYLCATGPQGNSPLHFGNGTRLTVT.

The gene calls are TRBV10-3 and TRBJ2-3, with 8 bases lining up with TRBD1. The length of the CDR3 is 14 residues. Germline V gives CDR1 ENHRY, CDR2 SYGVKD. J was trimmed by 1 base and V by 8 bases; bases with no gene match: 5. The CDR3, as DNA: TGTGCCATCTGGACAGGGCGGGGCACAGATACGCAGTATTTT. Encoded protein: CAIWTGRGTDTQYF.

The chain is built from TRBV6-6 and TRBJ1-5; TRBD1 might be the D (5 bases). CDR1 is MNHNY, CDR2 SVGAGI, per germline (reference sequence). CDR3 length: 15 residues. Trimming shortened V by 3 bases and J by 5 bases, and 14 bases separated the two germline ends. The CDR3 sequence is CASSYSGGRYQPQHF. Written as DNA, the CDR3 is TGTGCCAGCAGTTATAGTGGGGGGAGGTATCAGCCCCAGCATTTT.

This clone was detected a few times. The rearrangement joins TRBV5-1 to TRBJ1-1, with 8 positions matching TRBD1. Per germline, CDR1 SGHRS and CDR2 YFSETQ. V shed 4 bases, J shed 1 base, and the junction held 3 bases outside the gene matches. The CDR3 is 14 residues long. The CDR3 reads CASSDGTGNTEAFF. The CDR3, as DNA: TGCGCCAGCAGCGACGGGACAGGGAACACTGAAGCTTTCTTT.

The chain couples TRBV11-2 to TRBJ1-1; TRBD1 aligns across 7 bases. The CDR3 extends over 15 amino acids. The germline CDR1 and CDR2 sequences are SGHAT and FQNNGV. V lost 7 bases to trimming and J lost 1 base; unmatched junction nucleotides: 9. This CDR3 is CASTSFGQANTEAFF. DNA for the CDR3: TGTGCCAGCACCTCCTTCGGACAGGCGAACACTGAAGCTTTCTTT.

This chain connects TRBV6-1 to TRBJ2-3; 9 positions agree with TRBD2. Germline V gene lookup returns CDR1 MNHNS and CDR2 SASEGT. Trimming removed 4 bases from V and 10 bases from J; junction bases left unmatched: 9. The CDR3 sequence is 14 residues long. This CDR3 reads CASSALATSGSQYF. CDR3 nucleotides: TGTGCCAGCAGTGCCCTTGCGACTAGCGGTTCGCAGTATTTT.

The chain combines TRBV4-1 with TRBJ2-2; D unclear. V was trimmed by 2 bases and J by 5 bases, leaving 3 bases between them. The CDR3 has 12 amino acids. Germline CDR1 and CDR2: MGHRA and YSYEKL. The CDR3 is CASSQRTGELFF. The CDR3 DNA sequence: TGCGCCAGCAGCCAACGTACCGGGGAGCTGTTTTTT.

The chain links TRBV7-9 to TRBJ1-2, with TRBD1 identical over 7 bases. V dropped 1 base and J dropped 3; count of bases not matched to a gene: 5. Germline V CDR1 and CDR2: SEHNR, FQNEAQ (reference sequence). The CDR3 loop spans 15 amino acids. The CDR3 bases are TGTGCCAGCAGCTTAGGGCGAGGGACAGACTATGGCTACACCTTC. This codes for CASSLGRGTDYGYTF.

This chain connects TRBV6-5 to TRBJ2-7; 10 bases line up with TRBD2. From germline, CDR1 is MNHEY and CDR2 SVGAGI. J gave up 7 bases and V 6 bases, and 12 bases lay outside the gene matches. This CDR3 spans 15 amino acids. As DNA, the CDR3 is TGTGCCAGCAGCCTCGGGGCTAGCGGGAGTTCGGAGCAGTACTTC. Amino acids: CASSLGASGSSEQYF.

The J gene is TRBJ1-6, the V gene TRBV30, with no clear D. The length of the CDR3 is 17 residues. Trimming left V 1 base short and J 0 bases short, with 13 bases between. From germline, CDR1 is GTSNPN and CDR2 SVGIG (reference sequence). Here the CDR3 reads CAWSGSRDSSYNSPLHF. DNA of the CDR3: TGTGCCTGGAGTGGGTCGAGGGATAGCTCCTATAATTCACCCCTCCACTTT.

The rearrangement links TRBV10-3 to TRBJ2-3; D unresolved. V was cut by 2 bases and J by 2 bases, with 5 bases left in between. CDR3 length: 13 amino acids. Germline values: CDR1 ENHRY, CDR2 SYGVKD. Here the CDR3 reads CAISEVITDTQYF. Written as DNA, the CDR3 is TGTGCCATCAGTGAGGTAATCACAGATACGCAGTATTTT.

The V gene is TRBV7-9, the J gene TRBJ2-5; 11 bases are shared with TRBD2. V was pared by 7 bases and J by 2 bases, with 3 bases of the junction left unmatched. The CDR3 spans 14 residues. Germline loops: CDR1 SEHNR, CDR2 FQNEAQ (reference sequence). CDR3 in amino acids: CASNSGGGQETQYF. DNA of the CDR3: TGTGCCAGCAATAGCGGGGGGGGACAAGAGACCCAGTACTTC.

The chain is built from TRBV4-1 and TRBJ2-1; perhaps TRBD2 as D (6 bases). The CDR3 consists of 15 residues. Germline V gene sequence: CDR1 MGHRA, CDR2 YSYEKL. Trimming stripped 1 base from V and 4 bases from J, with 11 bases between. The CDR3 loop is CASSQATGTYNEQFF. The DNA of the CDR3 is TGCGCCAGCAGCCAAGCGACCGGGACTTACAATGAGCAGTTCTTC.

J is TRBJ1-2 and V is TRBV27; weak D call: TRBD1 (5 bases). Looked up from germline, CDR1 is MNHEY and CDR2 is SMNVEV (reference sequence). CDR3 length: 14 amino acids. The ends were cut back, 8 bases at V and 1 base at J, with 14 bases in the middle. This chain's CDR3 is CASAAVGHNYGYTF. The CDR3 DNA is TGTGCCAGCGCCGCCGTGGGGCATAACTATGGCTACACCTTC.

In its sample, this clone was seen a few times. This chain uses TRBV5-1 with TRBJ2-7; TRBD2 matches 13 bases. The J segment lost 1 base and the V segment lost 4 bases, leaving 2 bases of the junction unmatched. CDR3 length: 15 amino acids. The germline gives CDR1 SGHRS, CDR2 YFSETQ. The CDR3 region is CASSRGLAGSYEQYF. As DNA, the CDR3 is TGCGCCAGCAGCCGGGGACTAGCGGGGTCCTACGAGCAGTACTTC.

V gene TRBV19 combines with J gene TRBJ2-7; D is possibly TRBD2 (6 bases). V lost 5 bases and J 1 base, leaving 12 bases between the germline ends. Germline V CDR1 and CDR2: LNHDA, SQIVND (reference sequence). The CDR3 extends over 14 amino acids. The CDR3 here is CASSSDSGSYEQYF. The DNA for the CDR3 is TGTGCCAGTAGTTCGGATAGCGGATCCTACGAGCAGTACTTC.

In this sample, this clone turned up a few times. This chain uses TRBV4-1 with TRBJ1-5; D ambiguous. The CDR3 consists of 16 residues. V lost 0 bases and J 4 bases, leaving 13 bases between the germline ends. CDR1 and CDR2 (germline): MGHRA, YSYEKL. The CDR3 bases are TGCGCCAGCAGCCAAGATTGGGCAGGCGAGAATCAGCCCCAGCATTTT. It translates to CASSQDWAGENQPQHF.

V and J are TRBV29-1 and TRBJ2-1; TRBD2 aligns across 10 bases. Germline V gene lookup returns CDR1 SQVTM and CDR2 ANQGSEA. The ends lost 7 bases at V and 9 bases at J; junction bases unmatched: 12. CDR3 length equals 14 residues. CDR3 sequence: CSGGLLAGLAEQFF. CDR3 nucleotides: TGCAGCGGAGGGCTACTAGCGGGGTTGGCTGAGCAGTTCTTC.

As to this clone: This specimen includes other DNA sequences encoding the same CDR3. CDR3 amino acids: CASSLQGVGNQPQHF. For the CDR3, the DNA is TGTGCCAGCAGCTTACAGGGGGTGGGCAATCAGCCCCAGCATTTT. The rearrangement links TRBV5-4 to TRBJ1-5; 8 nucleotides align to TRBD1. In germline, CDR1 is SGHNT, CDR2 YYREEE (reference sequence). The CDR3 has 15 amino acids. Trimming at V came to 2 bases and at J to 2 bases, leaving 3 bases not matched to a gene.